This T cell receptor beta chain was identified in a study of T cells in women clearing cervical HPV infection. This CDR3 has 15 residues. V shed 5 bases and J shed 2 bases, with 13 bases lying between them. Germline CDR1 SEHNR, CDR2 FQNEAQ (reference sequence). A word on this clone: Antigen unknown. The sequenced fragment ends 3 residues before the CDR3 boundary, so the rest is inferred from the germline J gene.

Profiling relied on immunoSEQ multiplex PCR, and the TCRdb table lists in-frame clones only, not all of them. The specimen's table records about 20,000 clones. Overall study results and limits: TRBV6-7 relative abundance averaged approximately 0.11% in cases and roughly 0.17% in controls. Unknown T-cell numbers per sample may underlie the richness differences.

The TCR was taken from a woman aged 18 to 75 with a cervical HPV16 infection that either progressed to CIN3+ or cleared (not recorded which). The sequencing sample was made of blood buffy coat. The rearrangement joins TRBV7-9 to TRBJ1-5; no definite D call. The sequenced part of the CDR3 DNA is TGTGCCAGCAGCCACGGGTCGTGGGGCAATCAGCCC. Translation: CASSHGSWGNQP. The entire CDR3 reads CASSHGSWGNQPQHF.